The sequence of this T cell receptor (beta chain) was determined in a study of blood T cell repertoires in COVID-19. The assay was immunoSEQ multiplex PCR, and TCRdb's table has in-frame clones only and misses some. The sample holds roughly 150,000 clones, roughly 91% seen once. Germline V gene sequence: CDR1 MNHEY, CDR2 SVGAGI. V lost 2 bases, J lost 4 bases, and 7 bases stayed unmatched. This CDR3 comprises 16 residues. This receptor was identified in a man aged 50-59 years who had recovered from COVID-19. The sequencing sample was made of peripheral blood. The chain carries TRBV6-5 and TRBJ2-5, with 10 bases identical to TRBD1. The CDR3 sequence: CASSYARQGAGETQYF. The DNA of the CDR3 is TGTGCCAGCAGTTACGCGAGACAGGGGGCAGGAGAGACCCAGTACTTC.